Given below is one T cell receptor beta chain in context. This sample includes further DNA sequences coding for the same CDR3. Repertoires were generated with immunoSEQ multiplex PCR, while TCRdb's copy carries only in-frame clones and drops some. Here the sample spans fewer than 200,000 clones, roughly 94% being singletons. The sample comes from a study of control samples from healthy donors and cancer patients. Germline V CDR1 and CDR2: SGHRS, YFSETQ. CDR3 length equals 14 residues. With 4 bases clipped from V and 1 base from J, the junction kept 4 bases outside the gene matches. The chain joins TRBV5-1 to TRBJ1-1; 7 positions match TRBD1. The TCR originated in a man aged 60 to 69 with colorectal cancer. Sequencing used PBMCs. The CDR3 nucleotides are TGCGCCAGCAGCGCCGGGACAGCGAACACTGAAGCTTTCTTT. Its translation: CASSAGTANTEAFF.